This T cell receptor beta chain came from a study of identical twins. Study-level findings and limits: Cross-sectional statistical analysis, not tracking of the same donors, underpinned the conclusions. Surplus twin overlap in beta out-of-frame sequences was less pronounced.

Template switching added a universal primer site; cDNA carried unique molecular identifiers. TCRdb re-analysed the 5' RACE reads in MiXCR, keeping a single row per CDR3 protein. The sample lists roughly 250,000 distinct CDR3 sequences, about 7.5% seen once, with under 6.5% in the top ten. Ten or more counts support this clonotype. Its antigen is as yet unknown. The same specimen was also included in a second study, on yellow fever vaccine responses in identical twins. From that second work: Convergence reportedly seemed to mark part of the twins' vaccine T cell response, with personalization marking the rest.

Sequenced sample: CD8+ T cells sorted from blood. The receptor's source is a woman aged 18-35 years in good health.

CDR3 nucleotide sequence: TGTGCCAGCAGCTTCCTAGCGGGGGTCACCGGGGAGCTGTTTTTT. This sequence encodes CASSFLAGVTGELFF. This chain uses TRBV7-9 with TRBJ2-2; 10 nucleotides align to TRBD2. The J segment lost 4 bases and the V segment lost 3 bases, leaving 2 bases of the junction unmatched. This CDR3 contains 15 residues. Germline V gene sequence: CDR1 SEHNR, CDR2 FQNEAQ (reference sequence).